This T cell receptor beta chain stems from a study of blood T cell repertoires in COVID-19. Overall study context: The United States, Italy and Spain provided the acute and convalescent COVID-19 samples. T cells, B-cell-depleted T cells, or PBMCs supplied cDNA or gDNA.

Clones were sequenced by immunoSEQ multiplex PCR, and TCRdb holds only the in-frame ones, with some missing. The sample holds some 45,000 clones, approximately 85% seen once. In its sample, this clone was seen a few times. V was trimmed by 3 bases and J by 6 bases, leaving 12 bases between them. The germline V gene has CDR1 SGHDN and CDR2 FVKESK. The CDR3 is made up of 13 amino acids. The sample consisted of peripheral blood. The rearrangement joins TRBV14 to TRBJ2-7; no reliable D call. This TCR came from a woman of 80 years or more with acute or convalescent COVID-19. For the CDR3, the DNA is TGTGCCAGCAGCCAGACCCGCCCGGGCGAGCAGTACTTC. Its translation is CASSQTRPGEQYF.